This T cell receptor beta chain was observed in a study of T cells in Graves' hyperthyroidism and ophthalmopathy. Study conclusions and caveats: Most expanded thyroid clonotypes above 0.001 also appeared in blood.

TCR beta CDR3 region amplification was performed from RNA transcripts. The HTBI primer set drove a first-round RT-PCR of the TCR CDR3. TCRdb called the multiplex PCR reads again in MiXCR, with one record for every CDR3 protein. This sample has just over 550,000 distinct CDR3 sequences, with under 60% found just once. Germline values: CDR1 MGHDK, CDR2 SYGVNS. The V end lost 7 bases, the J end lost 13 bases, and 13 bases lay between the germline ends. This CDR3 has 11 residues. Patients were aged 18 to 65, had disease duration under 2 months, and had newly diagnosed hyperthyroidism. Patients with uncontrolled infections, other autoimmune diseases, pregnancy or lactation were excluded. The table lists this clonotype with a count of one. What it binds is unknown.

The rearrangement joins TRBV25-1 to TRBJ1-4; TRBD1 is a possible D gene (5 bases). Specimen: peripheral blood or thyroid tissue (not recorded which). The sequence derives from a woman aged 18-35 years with Graves' hyperthyroidism. CDR3 sequence: CASTGQGPLFF. The CDR3 DNA reads TGTGCCAGCACCGGACAAGGCCCACTGTTTTTT.